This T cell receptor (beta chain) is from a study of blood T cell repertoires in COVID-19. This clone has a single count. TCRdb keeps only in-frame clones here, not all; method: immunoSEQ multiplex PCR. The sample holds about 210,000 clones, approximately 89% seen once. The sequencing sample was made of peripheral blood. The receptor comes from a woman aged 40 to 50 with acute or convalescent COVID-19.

The CDR3 nucleotides read TGCAGCGTAGGGGGACAGCAAGAGACCCAGTACTTC. It translates to CSVGGQQETQYF. V and J are TRBV29-1 and TRBJ2-5; 7 bases are shared with TRBD1. Germline loops: CDR1 SQVTM, CDR2 ANQGSEA. The CDR3 runs 12 residues. The ends lost 6 bases at V and 2 bases at J; junction bases unmatched: 3.